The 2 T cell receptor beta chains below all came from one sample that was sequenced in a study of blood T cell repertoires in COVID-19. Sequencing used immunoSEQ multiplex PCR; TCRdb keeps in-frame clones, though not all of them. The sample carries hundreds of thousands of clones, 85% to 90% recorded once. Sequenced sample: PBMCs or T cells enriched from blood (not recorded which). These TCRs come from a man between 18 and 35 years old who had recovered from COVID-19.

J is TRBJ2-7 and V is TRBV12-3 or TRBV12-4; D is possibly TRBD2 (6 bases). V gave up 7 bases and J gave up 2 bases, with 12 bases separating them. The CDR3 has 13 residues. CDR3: CASTARGTYEQYF. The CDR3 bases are TGTGCCAGCACCGCTCGCGGGACCTACGAGCAGTACTTC.

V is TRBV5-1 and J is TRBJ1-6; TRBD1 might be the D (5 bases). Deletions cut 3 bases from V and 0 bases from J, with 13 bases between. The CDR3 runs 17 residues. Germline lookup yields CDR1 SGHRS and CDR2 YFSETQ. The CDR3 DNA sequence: TGCGCCAGCAGCTCGTTGGACACGAGCTCCTATAATTCACCCCTCCACTTT. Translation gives CASSSLDTSSYNSPLHF.